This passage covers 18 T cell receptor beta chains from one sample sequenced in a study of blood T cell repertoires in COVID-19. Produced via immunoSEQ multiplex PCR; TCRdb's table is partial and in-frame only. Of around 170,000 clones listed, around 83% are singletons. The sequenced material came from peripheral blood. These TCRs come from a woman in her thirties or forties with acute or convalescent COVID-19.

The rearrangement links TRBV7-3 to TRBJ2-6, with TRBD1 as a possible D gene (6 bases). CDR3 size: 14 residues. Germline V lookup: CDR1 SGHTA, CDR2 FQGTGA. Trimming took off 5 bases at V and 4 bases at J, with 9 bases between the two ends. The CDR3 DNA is TGTGCCAGCAGCCCAGGGGCCGGGGCCAACGTCCTGACTTTC. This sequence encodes CASSPGAGANVLTF.

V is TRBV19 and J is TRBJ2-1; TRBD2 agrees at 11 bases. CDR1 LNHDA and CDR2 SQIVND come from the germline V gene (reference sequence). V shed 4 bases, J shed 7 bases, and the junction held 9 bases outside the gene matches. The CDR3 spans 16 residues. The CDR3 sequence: CASSNPGTSGLNEQFF. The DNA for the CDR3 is TGTGCCAGTAGTAACCCCGGGACTAGCGGACTTAATGAGCAGTTCTTC.

CDR3 DNA sequence: TGTGCCAGCAGTCCGGGACTAGCATTAAATCGGGGCGAGCAGTACTTC. This translates into CASSPGLALNRGEQYF. The chain uses TRBV3-1 (or the pseudogene TRBV3-2) and TRBJ2-7, with 9 bases identical to TRBD2. Germline assignment: CDR1 LGHDT and CDR2 YNNKEL (reference sequence). Trimming cost V 6 bases and J 6 bases; bases outside gene matches: 15. This CDR3 has 16 amino acids.

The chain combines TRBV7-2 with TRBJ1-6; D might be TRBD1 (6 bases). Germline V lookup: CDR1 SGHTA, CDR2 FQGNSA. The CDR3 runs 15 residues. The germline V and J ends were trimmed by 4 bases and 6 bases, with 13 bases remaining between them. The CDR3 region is CASSSPGGPNSPLHF. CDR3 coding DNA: TGTGCCAGCAGCTCCCCGGGGGGCCCTAATTCACCCCTCCACTTT.

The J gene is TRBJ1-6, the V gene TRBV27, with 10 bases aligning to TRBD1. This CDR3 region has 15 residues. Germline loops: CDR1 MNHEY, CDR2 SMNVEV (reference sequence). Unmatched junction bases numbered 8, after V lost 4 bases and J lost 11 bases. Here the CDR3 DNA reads TGTGCCAGCAGTTGGTCCGGGACAGGGGCCCCACCCCTCCACTTT. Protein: CASSWSGTGAPPLHF.

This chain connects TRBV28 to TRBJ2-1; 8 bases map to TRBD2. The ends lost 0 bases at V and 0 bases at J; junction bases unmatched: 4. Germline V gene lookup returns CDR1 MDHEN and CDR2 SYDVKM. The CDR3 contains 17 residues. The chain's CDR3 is CASSLWASGFSYNEQFF. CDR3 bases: TGTGCCAGCAGTTTATGGGCTAGCGGGTTCTCCTACAATGAGCAGTTCTTC.

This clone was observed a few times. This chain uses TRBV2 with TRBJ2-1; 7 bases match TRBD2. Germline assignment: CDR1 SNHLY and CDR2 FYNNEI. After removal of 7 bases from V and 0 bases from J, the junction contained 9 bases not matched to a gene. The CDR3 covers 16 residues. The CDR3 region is CASTERTGGSYNEQFF. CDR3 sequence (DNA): TGTGCCAGCACCGAAAGGACGGGAGGCTCCTACAATGAGCAGTTCTTC.

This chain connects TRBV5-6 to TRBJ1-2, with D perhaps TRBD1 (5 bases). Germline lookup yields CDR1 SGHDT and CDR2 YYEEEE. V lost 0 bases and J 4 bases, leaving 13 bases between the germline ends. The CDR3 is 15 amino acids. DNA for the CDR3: TGTGCCAGCAGCTTGGGGCCCGGGGGAGGCTATGGCTACACCTTC. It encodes CASSLGPGGGYGYTF.

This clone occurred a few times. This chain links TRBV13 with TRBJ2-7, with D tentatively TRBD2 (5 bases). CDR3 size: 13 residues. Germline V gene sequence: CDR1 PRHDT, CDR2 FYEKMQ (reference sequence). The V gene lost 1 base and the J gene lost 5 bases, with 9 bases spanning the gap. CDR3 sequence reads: CASSLVSGNEQYF. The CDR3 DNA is TGTGCCAGCAGCTTAGTTTCCGGGAACGAGCAGTACTTC. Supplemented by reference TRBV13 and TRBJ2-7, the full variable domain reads AAGVIQSPRHLIKEKRETATLKCYPIPRHDTVYWYQQGPGQDPQFLISFYEKMQSDKGSIPDRFSAQQFSDYHSELNMSSLELGDSALYFCASSLVSGNEQYFGPGTRLTVT.

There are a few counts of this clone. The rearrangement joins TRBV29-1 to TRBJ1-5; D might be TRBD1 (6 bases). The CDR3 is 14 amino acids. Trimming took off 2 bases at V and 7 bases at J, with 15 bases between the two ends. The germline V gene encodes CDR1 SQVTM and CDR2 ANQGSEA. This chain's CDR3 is CSVESQGSGQPQHF. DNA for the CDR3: TGCAGCGTTGAAAGCCAGGGGAGCGGACAGCCCCAGCATTTT. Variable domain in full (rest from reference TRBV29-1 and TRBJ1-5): SAVISQKPSRDICQRGTSLTIQCQVDSQVTMMFWYRQQPGQSLTLIATANQGSEATYESGFVIDKFPISRPNLTFSTLTVSNMSPEDSSIYLCSVESQGSGQPQHFGDGTRLSIL.

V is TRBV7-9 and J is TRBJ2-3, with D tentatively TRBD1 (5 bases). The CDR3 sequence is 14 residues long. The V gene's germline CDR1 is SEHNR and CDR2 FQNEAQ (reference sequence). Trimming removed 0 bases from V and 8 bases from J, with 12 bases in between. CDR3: CASSLAVGAVTQYF. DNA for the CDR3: TGTGCCAGCAGCTTAGCAGTAGGGGCGGTTACGCAGTATTTT.

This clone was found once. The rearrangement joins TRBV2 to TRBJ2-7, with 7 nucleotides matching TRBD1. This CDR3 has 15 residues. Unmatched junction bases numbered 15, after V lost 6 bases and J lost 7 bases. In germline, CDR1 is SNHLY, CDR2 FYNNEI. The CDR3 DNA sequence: TGTGCCAGCAGCTCTCTAGGGGGCGCCCCGGGGGAGCAGTACTTC. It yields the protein CASSSLGGAPGEQYF.

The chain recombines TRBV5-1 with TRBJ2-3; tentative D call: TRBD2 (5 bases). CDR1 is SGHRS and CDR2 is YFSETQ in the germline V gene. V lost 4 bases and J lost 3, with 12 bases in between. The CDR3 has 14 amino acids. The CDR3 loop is CASSLRRGTDTQYF. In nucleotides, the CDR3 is TGCGCCAGCAGCCTGAGACGGGGAACAGATACGCAGTATTTT. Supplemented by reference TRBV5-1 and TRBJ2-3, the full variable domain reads KAGVTQTPRYLIKTRGQQVTLSCSPISGHRSVSWYQQTPGQGLQFLFEYFSETQRNKGNFPGRFSGRQFSNSRSEMNVSTLELGDSALYLCASSLRRGTDTQYFGPGTRLTVL.

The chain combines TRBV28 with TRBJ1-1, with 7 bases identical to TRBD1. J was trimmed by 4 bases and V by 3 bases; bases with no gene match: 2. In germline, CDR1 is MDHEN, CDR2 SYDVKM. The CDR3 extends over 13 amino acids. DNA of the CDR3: TGTGCCAGCAGTTTTTACAGGGGCACTGAAGCTTTCTTT. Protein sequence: CASSFYRGTEAFF.

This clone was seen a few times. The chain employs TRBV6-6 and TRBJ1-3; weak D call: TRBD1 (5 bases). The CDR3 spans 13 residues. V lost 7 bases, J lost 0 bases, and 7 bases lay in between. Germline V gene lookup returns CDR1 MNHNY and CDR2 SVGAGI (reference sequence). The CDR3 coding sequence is TGTGCCAGCAAGACAGTCTCTGGAAACACCATATATTTT. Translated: CASKTVSGNTIYF.

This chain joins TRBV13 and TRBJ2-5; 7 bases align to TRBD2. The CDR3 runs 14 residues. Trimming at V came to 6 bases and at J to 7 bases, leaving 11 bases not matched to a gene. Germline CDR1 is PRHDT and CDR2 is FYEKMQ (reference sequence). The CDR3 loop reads CASRTSGGPGTQYF. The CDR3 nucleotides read TGTGCCAGCAGGACGTCGGGGGGACCGGGGACCCAGTACTTC. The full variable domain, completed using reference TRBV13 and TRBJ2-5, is AAGVIQSPRHLIKEKRETATLKCYPIPRHDTVYWYQQGPGQDPQFLISFYEKMQSDKGSIPDRFSAQQFSDYHSELNMSSLELGDSALYFCASRTSGGPGTQYFGPGTRLLVL.

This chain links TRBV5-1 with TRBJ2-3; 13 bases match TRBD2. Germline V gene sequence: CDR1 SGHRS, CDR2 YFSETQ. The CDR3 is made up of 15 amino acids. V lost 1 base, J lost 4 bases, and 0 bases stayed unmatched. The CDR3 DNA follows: TGCGCCAGCAGCTTGACTAGCGGGGGGGCAGATACGCAGTATTTT. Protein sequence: CASSLTSGGADTQYF.

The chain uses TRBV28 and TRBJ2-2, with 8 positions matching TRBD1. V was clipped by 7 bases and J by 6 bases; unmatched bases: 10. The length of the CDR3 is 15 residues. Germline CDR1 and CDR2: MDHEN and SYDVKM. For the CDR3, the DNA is TGTGCCAGCACCTCAAGCCAGGGGGCACCCGGGGAGCTGTTTTTT. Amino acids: CASTSSQGAPGELFF.